The rows below give T cell receptor beta chains drawn from one sample of a study of blood T cell repertoires in COVID-19. TCRdb's copy holds only in-frame clones and misses some; the assay was immunoSEQ multiplex PCR. This sample yields about 170,000 clones, of which 70% to 90% are seen a single time; 7% belongs to the top ten. The sample consisted of peripheral blood. The receptors come from a woman of 80 years or more in a cohort sampled during active or convalescent COVID-19. The CDR3 runs from the conserved cysteine through the conserved F or W.

j_call v_call cdr3_length cdr3_aa
TRBJ2-1 TRBV7-6 16 CASSNPSGRGNNEQFF
TRBJ1-2 TRBV18 15 CASNLGRTGSYGYTF
TRBJ1-6 TRBV7-9 16 CASSQGGGRRDSPLHF
TRBJ1-2 TRBV19 14 CASSPGQAGYGYTF
TRBJ1-1 TRBV5-5 13 CASTHTGRTEAFF
TRBJ2-6 TRBV29-1 14 CSVKGGSGANVLTF
TRBJ1-1 TRBV21-1 16 CASSKALARVGTEAFF
TRBJ2-1 TRBV24-1 13 CATRASGYNEQFF
TRBJ2-1 TRBV4-1 16 CASSQEWGDAYNEQFF
TRBJ1-5 TRBV30 13 CAWTYLGGQPQHF
TRBJ2-1 TRBV7-2 15 CASSFQSGGASEQFF
TRBJ2-1 TRBV5-4 17 CASSLDIHKSSYNEQFF
TRBJ1-6 TRBV3-1/TRBV3-2 15 CASSRRDTSNSPLHF
TRBJ2-3 TRBV5-1 14 CASSGEGGTDTQYF
TRBJ1-2 TRBV2 13 CASSRDKNYGYTF
TRBJ1-5 TRBV9 15 CASSVGYGKGQPQHF
TRBJ1-6 TRBV4-1 16 CASSKFLDSYNSPLHF
TRBJ2-1 TRBV6-5 15 CASISTSGGYNEQFF
TRBJ2-7 TRBV3-1/TRBV3-2 12 CASSHVGDVQYF
TRBJ2-7 TRBV11-2 17 CASSFSPSTSIRNEQYF
TRBJ1-1 TRBV6-4 15 CASSLAHDGNTEAFF
TRBJ2-1 TRBV15 18 CATSRDRTSGRVNNEQFF
TRBJ1-3 TRBV5-1 15 CASSSSGDTGNTIYF
TRBJ2-1 TRBV29-1 14 CSAPNKLGNNEQFF
TRBJ2-7 TRBV30 12 CAWSVRFDEQYF
TRBJ2-1 TRBV29-1 11 CSVVFVNEQFF
TRBJ1-2 TRBV5-1 15 CASSFTGGVIYGYTF
TRBJ1-1 TRBV19 16 CASSLGQGRTDTEAFF
TRBJ1-2 TRBV3-1/TRBV3-2 14 CASSRTENNYGYTF
TRBJ2-2 TRBV10-2 19 CASSERQGRIIANTGELFF
TRBJ1-6 TRBV3-1/TRBV3-2 16 CASSQAPGQDNSPLHF
TRBJ2-1 TRBV10-1 17 CASSADLSSSGDNEQFF
TRBJ1-1 TRBV2 13 CASSEGTGGLAFF
TRBJ2-1 TRBV24-1 15 CATSGGTSGRGEQFF
TRBJ2-1 TRBV5-1 16 CASSRQVPDYSNEQFF
TRBJ2-3 TRBV6-5 15 CASRTLQGTTDTQYF
TRBJ2-3 TRBV6-1 16 CASSGGLAANTDTQYF
TRBJ1-2 TRBV18 13 CASSGDREGRYTF
TRBJ2-7 TRBV7-2 15 CASSLGGRGTYEQYF
TRBJ1-6 TRBV27 16 CASSSHRDRGYSPLHF
TRBJ2-5 TRBV4-3 17 CASSQGRLAGGSETQYF
TRBJ1-4 TRBV7-9 18 CASSSSSGTGASNEKLFF
TRBJ1-2 TRBV7-2 16 CASSGRVRGANYGYTF
TRBJ2-5 TRBV18 16 CASSPMIAGGIETQYF
TRBJ2-1 TRBV6-5 16 CASSYSSTAGGLQQFF
TRBJ2-7 TRBV7-9 15 CASSPGTEATYEQYF
TRBJ2-1 TRBV29-1 12 CSTDRGYNEQFF
TRBJ1-6 TRBV27 15 CASSPLGQYNSPLHF